Each of the 19 T cell receptor beta chains below was sequenced from the same sample in a study of blood T cells in healthy people across ages. For the second PCR, which ran for about 6 to 11 cycles, a sample-barcoded 5' primer and a J-beta primer mix were used. TCRdb passed the 5' RACE reads through MiXCR, listing each CDR3 protein once. The sample has 500,000 to 700,000 distinct CDR3 sequences, approximately 30% seen once. What was sequenced was blood. The receptors derive from a woman older than 75 in good health.

Note on this clonotype: Just one base apart from a much larger clone, this may be a read error. This rearrangement joins TRBV27 to TRBJ2-7; 12 nucleotides line up with TRBD2. The CDR3 is 19 amino acids. The V segment lost 7 bases and the J segment 7 bases; nucleotides outside the gene matches: 23. Germline CDR1 is MNHEY and CDR2 is SMNVEV (reference sequence). The CDR3 region has the DNA TGTGCCAGCACCCCGGGATGGCTAGCGGGGGGGCCTTTGAGCAATGAGCAGTACTTC. It is translated as CASTPGWLAGGPLSNEQYF.

The sample holds many counts of this clonotype. The chain uses TRBV5-1 and TRBJ2-3; either TRBD1 or TRBD2 may fit D (7 bases each). Germline V gives CDR1 SGHRS, CDR2 YFSETQ. This CDR3 contains 15 residues. Between the trimmed V and J ends, which lost 2 bases and 6 bases, there was a span of 16 bases. The CDR3 DNA is TGCGCCAGCAGCTTCAACAGGGGAGGGGTGGATACGCAGTATTTT. As protein: CASSFNRGGVDTQYF.

Note on this clonotype: A junction end diverges from the germline sequence, so it may reflect a read error. The chain uses TRBV4-1 and TRBJ2-6; either TRBD1 or TRBD2 may supply D (5 bases each). This CDR3 is 17 amino acids long. Per the germline V gene, CDR1 is MGHRA and CDR2 is YSYEKL. For the CDR3, the DNA is TGCGCCAGCAACCAAGAGAGGGCAGGAGCTGGGGCCAGCGTCCTGGCTTTC. It is translated as CASNQERAGAGASVLAF.

There are many counts of this clonotype. The rearrangement links TRBV20-1 to TRBJ1-5, with D unclear. Per germline, CDR1 DFQATT and CDR2 SNEGSKA (reference sequence). The CDR3 covers 12 residues. The V and J ends lost 2 bases and 4 bases respectively, with 6 bases between them. Written as DNA, the CDR3 is TGCAGTGCTAGAACTGCGAATCAGCCCCAGCATTTT. Translating it yields CSARTANQPQHF.

This clonotype has ten or more counts. This sequence joins TRBV20-1 and TRBJ2-7; D is perhaps TRBD2 (5 bases). The CDR3 contains 11 residues. V dropped 6 bases and J dropped 4 bases, with 10 bases sitting between them. Germline CDR1 is DFQATT and CDR2 is SNEGSKA (reference sequence). This CDR3 reads CSASREYEQYF. CDR3 bases: TGCAGTGCCTCCCGGGAATACGAGCAGTACTTC.

This clonotype was recorded at least ten times. This sequence joins TRBV7-8 and TRBJ2-3, with a tentative D call TRBD2 (6 bases). V shed 7 bases and J shed 2 bases, with 10 bases lying between them. The CDR3 covers 13 residues. Germline values: CDR1 SGHVS, CDR2 FQNEAQ. CDR3: CASNAGSTDTQYF. The CDR3 bases are TGTGCCAGCAATGCGGGGTCCACAGATACGCAGTATTTT.

This chain joins TRBV27 and TRBJ2-7; 7 bases are a match to TRBD1. The CDR3 is 16 residues long. Trimming removed 7 bases from V and 0 bases from J; junction bases left unmatched: 12. Germline V gene sequence: CDR1 MNHEY, CDR2 SMNVEV (reference sequence). The CDR3 here is CASNRARDRNSYEQYF. CDR3 sequence (DNA): TGTGCCAGCAATCGGGCGAGGGACAGAAACTCCTACGAGCAGTACTTC.

Ten or more counts support this clonotype. The chain recombines TRBV21-1 with TRBJ2-6; the DNA was not used to check the table's D call, TRBD1. TRBV21-1 is labeled a pseudogene. The CDR3 contains 16 residues. CDR3 DNA sequence: TGTGCCATTACGGACACCCAACCCTCTGGGGCCAACGTCCTGACTTTC. Its translation is CAITDTQPSGANVLTF.

Details on this clonotype: The junction departs from the called germline gene at one end, perhaps through a read error. The chain has TRBV7-2 and TRBJ1-6, with 8 bases lining up with TRBD1. This CDR3 region has 15 residues. Looked up from germline, CDR1 is SGHTA and CDR2 is FQGNSA. Here the CDR3 reads CASSSDRESNSPPHF. In DNA, the CDR3 is TGTGCCAGCAGCTCGGACAGGGAAAGTAATTCACCCCCCCACTTT.

This clonotype was recorded at least ten times. The V gene is TRBV20-1, the J gene TRBJ1-5; unclear D gene. Per germline, CDR1 DFQATT and CDR2 SNEGSKA (reference sequence). The CDR3 is made up of 16 amino acids. V was shortened by 6 bases and J by 1 base, with 19 bases between the two germline ends. The DNA of the CDR3 is TGCAGTGCCACCGAACTCGGTAGGGAGAGCAATCAGCCCCAGCATTTT. This gives the protein CSATELGRESNQPQHF.

About this clonotype: A single base separates this from a much larger clone, so it may be a read error. The chain couples TRBV7-3 to TRBJ2-7; D perhaps matches TRBD1 (6 bases). The germline gives CDR1 SGHTA, CDR2 FQGTGA. The CDR3 is 15 residues long. CDR3 nucleotides: TGTGCCGGCAGCCCAAAACCCGGACAGTCGGGGGAGCAGTACTTC. Translating gives CAGSPKPGQSGEQYF. Combining the CDR3 with reference TRBV7-3 and TRBJ2-7 gives the whole variable domain GAGVSQTPSNKVTEKGKYVELRCDPISGHTALYWYRQSLGQGPEFLIYFQGTGAADDSGLPNDRFFAVRPEGSVSTLKIQRTERGDSAVYLCAGSPKPGQSGEQYFGPGTRLTVT.

The chain employs TRBV11-2 and TRBJ1-1, with D possibly matching TRBD1 (5 bases). The CDR3 is 15 amino acids. Trimming removed 5 bases from V and 2 bases from J, with 15 bases in between. Germline lookup yields CDR1 SGHAT and CDR2 FQNNGV. CDR3 residues: CASSPLRGINTEAFF. In DNA, the CDR3 is TGTGCCAGCAGCCCTCTGAGGGGAATCAACACTGAAGCTTTCTTT.

This clonotype appeared a few times. The rearrangement joins TRBV10-3 to TRBJ1-4, with TRBD1 matching over 7 bases. With 6 bases clipped from V and 7 bases from J, the junction kept 14 bases outside the gene matches. Germline CDR1 reads ENHRY; CDR2 reads SYGVKD. The CDR3 has 16 residues. The CDR3 DNA is TGTGCCATCAGGTATCGCCCGACAGGGTCTTGTGAAAAACTGTTTTTT. Protein sequence: CAIRYRPTGSCEKLFF.

This clonotype was observed a few times. The rearrangement links TRBV5-6 to TRBJ2-7, with 11 bases aligning to TRBD2. The J call is in doubt because the DNA end fits TRBJ2-5 better. Per germline, CDR1 SGHDT and CDR2 YYEEEE. This CDR3 has 17 amino acids. Written as DNA, the CDR3 is TGTGCCAGCAGCTTCCCTAGCGGGGGGCTCACTGCGGAGACCCAGTACTTC. Amino acid sequence: CASSFPSGGLTAETQYF.

This chain joins TRBV2 and TRBJ1-1; D remains ambiguous. Germline V gene lookup returns CDR1 SNHLY and CDR2 FYNNEI. The CDR3 contains 16 residues. The V and J ends lost 7 bases and 4 bases respectively, with 22 bases between them. The CDR3 loop reads CASTKVPSWFRTEAFF. CDR3 DNA: TGTGCCAGCACTAAAGTCCCATCGTGGTTTCGCACTGAAGCTTTCTTT.

On this clonotype itself: With a much larger clone just one base away, this may be a read error. The J gene is TRBJ2-1, the V gene TRBV7-2; D remains ambiguous. TRBJ2-7 explains the end of the DNA better; the J call may be wrong. The germline V gene encodes CDR1 SGHTA and CDR2 FQGNSA. The length of the CDR3 is 15 residues. DNA for the CDR3: TGTGCCAGCAGCTTAGGTGACTTCTCCTACAATGAGCAGTACTTC. Translating it yields CASSLGDFSYNEQYF.

This chain connects TRBV20-1 to TRBJ2-5, with D possibly matching TRBD2 (6 bases). The J call may be incorrect, as the DNA end agrees better with TRBJ2-7. The CDR3 sequence is 14 residues long. From germline, CDR1 is DFQATT and CDR2 SNEGSKA (reference sequence). The CDR3 DNA reads as TGCAGTGCTGGACTAAGCGGACAATTCTACGAGCAGTACTTC. It codes for CSAGLSGQFYEQYF.

The chain uses TRBV7-2 and TRBJ2-1, with 9 bases fitting TRBD2. CDR1 and CDR2 (germline): SGHTA, FQGNSA. The CDR3 consists of 17 residues. V shed 5 bases, J shed 1 base, and the junction held 9 bases outside the gene matches. CDR3 amino acids: CASSVNSGGRSYNEQFF. The DNA for the CDR3 is TGTGCCAGCAGCGTGAATAGCGGGGGCAGATCCTACAATGAGCAGTTCTTC.

This clonotype was counted at least ten times. The chain carries TRBV5-1 and TRBJ2-7; 10 bases line up with TRBD1. The length of the CDR3 is 14 residues. V was pared by 2 bases and J by 10 bases, with 9 bases of the junction left unmatched. The germline V gene has CDR1 SGHRS and CDR2 YFSETQ. CDR3 loop: CASSFGRQGAAQYF. The CDR3 DNA reads TGCGCCAGCAGCTTCGGCCGACAGGGGGCGGCCCAGTACTTC.